This T cell receptor (beta chain) was retrieved from a study of cytomegalovirus exposure and HLA in healthy donors. Use of 60 Vbeta and 13 Jbeta primers characterized the PCR. Produced via immunoSEQ multiplex PCR; TCRdb's table is partial and in-frame only. The repertoire includes approximately 100,000 clones, roughly 80% of them detected once, and about 4.3% sits in the top ten. Source material: PBMCs. The clonotype was recovered from a man in his forties or fifties in good health and CMV-seronegative.

In DNA, the CDR3 is TGTGCCAGTAGTATAATGTCCGGTTCCGGCTACACCTTC. Its protein product is CASSIMSGSGYTF. The chain has TRBV19 and TRBJ1-2; D remains ambiguous. V was clipped by 2 bases and J by 8 bases, with 12 bases between them. The CDR3 consists of 13 residues. Germline V gene sequence: CDR1 LNHDA, CDR2 SQIVND (reference sequence).